This T cell receptor (beta chain) comes out of a study of T cells in Graves' hyperthyroidism and ophthalmopathy. Study observations and caveats: The blood repertoire included most of the expanded thyroid clonotypes above 0.001.

The investigators amplified TCR beta CDR3 regions from RNA transcripts. The primer set for the first-round RT-PCR of the TCR CDR3 was HTBI. TCRdb fed the multiplex PCR reads into MiXCR, producing one record per CDR3 protein. The profile shows about 620,000 distinct CDR3 sequences, 15% to 20% of them singletons. Unmatched junction bases numbered 6, after V lost 2 bases and J lost 5 bases. The CDR3 covers 15 residues. A few counts support this clonotype. Its antigen is not identified. The chain couples TRBV12-3 or TRBV12-4 to TRBJ2-3; 8 bases align to TRBD2. The sequence came from a woman under 40 with Graves' hyperthyroidism. Sequenced material: blood. The CDR3 bases are TGTGCCAGCAGTTTATACGGGCTAGCGGGAGATACGCAGTATTTT. Translating it yields CASSLYGLAGDTQYF.